These 28 T cell receptor beta chains came from one sample sequenced in a study of CD8 T cells in ankylosing spondylitis. TCRdb passed the 5' RACE reads through MiXCR, listing each CDR3 protein once. There are about 190,000 distinct CDR3 sequences in the sample; roughly 13% occur only once, and about 11% lies in the top ten. Sample: blood, either unsorted or a sorted T cell fraction (not recorded which). The receptors originated from a female donor with ankylosing spondylitis or in good health (not recorded which).

In its sample, this clonotype was seen many times. J is TRBJ1-3 and V is TRBV20-1; 7 bases map to TRBD1. The CDR3 extends over 14 amino acids. The V gene's germline CDR1 is DFQATT and CDR2 SNEGSKA (reference sequence). V shed 6 bases, J shed 3 bases, and the junction held 8 bases outside the gene matches. This CDR3 is CSAGTVKSGNTIYF. The CDR3 nucleotides are TGCAGTGCAGGGACAGTTAAAAGTGGAAACACCATATATTTT.

This clonotype was seen repeatedly, ten times or more. The chain employs TRBV11-2 and TRBJ2-7; D is possibly TRBD2 (7 bases). Trimming removed 1 base at V and 2 bases at J, with 18 bases between. This CDR3 is 17 amino acids long. Germline V gives CDR1 SGHAT, CDR2 FQNNGV. Here the CDR3 reads CASSLGMKGGSPYEQYF. As DNA, the CDR3 is TGTGCCAGCAGCTTAGGGATGAAGGGGGGGTCGCCCTACGAGCAGTACTTC.

This clonotype was seen repeatedly, ten times or more. The chain couples TRBV20-1 to TRBJ1-4; D is perhaps TRBD1 (5 bases). Germline V gives CDR1 DFQATT, CDR2 SNEGSKA (reference sequence). The CDR3 is made up of 12 amino acids. Trimming shortened V by 5 bases and J by 7 bases, and 11 bases separated the two germline ends. Here the CDR3 reads CSAGGLGEKLFF. DNA of the CDR3: TGCAGTGCTGGGGGACTCGGTGAAAAACTGTTTTTT.

For this clonotype: One end of the junction is discordant with germline, which a read error may explain. The V call is TRBV20-1, the J call TRBJ2-1; D not certain. Germline CDR1 DFQATT, CDR2 SNEGSKA (reference sequence). The CDR3 runs 16 residues. The CDR3 DNA sequence: TGCTGTGCTAGAGATCAATTCAGGCAGTTGACCAATGAGCAGTTCTTC. The encoded protein is CCARDQFRQLTNEQFF.

The chain uses TRBV7-9 and TRBJ2-7; a possible D gene is TRBD2 (5 bases). Looked up from germline, CDR1 is SEHNR and CDR2 is FQNEAQ (reference sequence). V was shortened by 4 bases and J by 5 bases, with 24 bases between the two germline ends. This CDR3 is built from 17 residues. This chain's CDR3 is CASSWRGKGINSHEQYF. The CDR3, as DNA: TGTGCCAGCAGCTGGCGAGGGAAGGGAATAAATTCCCACGAGCAGTACTTC. Full variable domain (remainder filled in from reference TRBV7-9 and TRBJ2-7): DTGVSQNPRHKITKRGQNVTFRCDPISEHNRLYWYRQTLGQGPEFLTYFQNEAQLEKSRLLSDRFSAERPKGSFSTLEIQRTEQGDSAMYLCASSWRGKGINSHEQYFGPGTRLTVT.

Ten or more counts support this clonotype. The chain is built from TRBV29-1 and TRBJ2-4; TRBD2 matches 16 bases. Germline values: CDR1 SQVTM, CDR2 ANQGSEA. The CDR3 consists of 16 residues. J lost 0 bases, V lost 6 bases, and 2 bases had no gene match. The CDR3 region is CSVGLAGGSAKNIQYF. DNA of the CDR3: TGCAGCGTGGGACTAGCGGGAGGGTCAGCCAAAAACATTCAGTACTTC.

The chain has TRBV24-1 and TRBJ2-4; TRBD2 agrees at 9 bases. The CDR3 has 16 amino acids. Germline loops: CDR1 KGHDR, CDR2 SFDVKD. After removal of 4 bases from V and 6 bases from J, the junction contained 9 bases not matched to a gene. CDR3 DNA sequence: TGTGCCACCAGTGACCCTACGACTAGCGGATTAAACATTCAGTACTTC. Its translation: CATSDPTTSGLNIQYF.

This clonotype was recorded many times. The rearrangement joins TRBV5-6 to TRBJ2-3, with 7 bases aligning to TRBD2. The germline gives CDR1 SGHDT, CDR2 YYEEEE. This CDR3 region has 16 residues. Trimming at V came to 0 bases and at J to 3 bases, leaving 7 bases not matched to a gene. CDR3 in DNA: TGTGCCAGCAGCTTGGCGGGGGAGGGCCGGACAGATACGCAGTATTTT. Encoded protein: CASSLAGEGRTDTQYF.

This clonotype was counted only a few times. The J gene is TRBJ2-7, the V gene TRBV18, with 11 bases matching TRBD2. Germline V lookup: CDR1 KGHSH, CDR2 LQKENI. CDR3 size: 19 residues. V shed 3 bases and J 2 bases; nucleotides not matched to a gene: 15. The CDR3 protein is CASSPLTSGTPTGTYEQYF. Here the CDR3 DNA reads TGTGCCAGCTCACCGCTGACTAGCGGGACACCAACCGGTACCTACGAGCAGTACTTC.

This clonotype showed up many times. The chain links TRBV7-6 to TRBJ2-7; a possible D gene is TRBD1 (5 bases). From germline, CDR1 is SGHVS and CDR2 FNYEAQ. The CDR3 totals 15 residues. With 2 bases removed from V and 4 bases from J, the gap between germline ends came to 15 bases. The CDR3: CASSLKQGIGYEQYF. The CDR3 DNA reads TGTGCCAGCAGCTTAAAGCAGGGAATTGGTTACGAGCAGTACTTC.

This clonotype was counted a few times. The chain links TRBV3-1 to TRBJ2-7; 9 nucleotides align to TRBD2. The CDR3 sequence is 16 residues long. Germline assignment: CDR1 LGHDT and CDR2 YNNKEL (reference sequence). Losses at the gene ends were 1 base for V and 3 bases for J; bases not matched to a gene: 7. The CDR3 DNA reads as TGTGCCAGCAGCCAAGGACGGCTAGCGGGATTCTACGAGCAGTACTTC. It encodes CASSQGRLAGFYEQYF.

The chain couples TRBV7-8 to TRBJ2-1; 12 bases align to TRBD2. V gave up 5 bases and J gave up 9 bases; unmatched junction bases: 11. From germline, CDR1 is SGHVS and CDR2 FQNEAQ. This CDR3 spans 16 amino acids. The CDR3 DNA sequence: TGTGCCAGCAGCCCCAAACGACTAGCGGGAGTAGGTGAGCAGTTCTTC. The encoded protein is CASSPKRLAGVGEQFF.

This clonotype was seen a few times. This sequence joins TRBV20-1 and TRBJ2-1; D is unclear. Germline V CDR1 and CDR2: DFQATT, SNEGSKA (reference sequence). V dropped 0 bases and J dropped 10 bases, with 10 bases sitting between them. The CDR3 extends over 12 amino acids. CDR3: CSARDRALEQFF. In DNA form, the CDR3 reads TGCAGTGCTAGAGATAGGGCCCTGGAGCAGTTCTTC.

Worth noting for this clonotype: Being one base from a much bigger clone, this may be a read error. This sequence joins TRBV28 and TRBJ1-1; no reliable D call. This CDR3 spans 12 amino acids. Germline loops: CDR1 MDHEN, CDR2 SYDVKM. The CDR3 DNA follows: TGTGCCAGCAGTAAAGGGAACACTGGAGCTTTCTTT. Its translation is CASSKGNTGAFF.

This clonotype was seen more than once but under ten times. The J gene is TRBJ2-1, the V gene TRBV5-1; 8 positions agree with TRBD2. Germline lookup yields CDR1 SGHRS and CDR2 YFSETQ. The CDR3 has 16 residues. The V gene end was trimmed by 4 bases and the J gene end by 3 bases; junction bases not matched to a gene: 9. The CDR3 region has the DNA TGCGCCAGCAGCCGTCTAGCGGGCGAAGACTACAATGAGCAGTTCTTC. This codes for CASSRLAGEDYNEQFF.

The chain is built from TRBV19 and TRBJ2-1, with unresolved D. The germline V and J ends were trimmed by 5 bases and 9 bases, with 8 bases remaining between them. The CDR3 covers 11 residues. CDR1 LNHDA and CDR2 SQIVND come from the germline V gene (reference sequence). CDR3 coding DNA: TGTGCCAGTAGTGCGTTGGTTGAGCAGTTCTTC. It translates to CASSALVEQFF.

This clonotype was detected many times. The chain employs TRBV6-1 and TRBJ1-6, with TRBD1 matching 7 bases. Losses at the gene ends were 6 bases for V and 10 bases for J; bases not matched to a gene: 12. Germline CDR1 and CDR2: MNHNS and SASEGT. The CDR3 sequence is 15 residues long. CDR3 DNA: TGTGCCAGCAGGACCAGACAGGGACCTAACTCACCCCTCCACTTT. Encoded protein: CASRTRQGPNSPLHF.

Regarding this clonotype: A much larger clone lies a single base off, so this may be a read error. The chain uses TRBV12-3 or TRBV12-4 and TRBJ2-7; D possibly corresponds to TRBD1 (6 bases). Trimming took off 8 bases at V and 6 bases at J, with 29 bases between the two ends. The CDR3 runs to 17 residues. CDR3 bases: TGTGCCAGCCGGATTACCAAGTGGGAGAGCAGGGGCAGCGAGCAGTACTTC. Amino acids: CASRITKWESRGSEQYF.

This clonotype was seen many times. J is TRBJ2-3 and V is TRBV7-2, with TRBD2 matching 7 bases. Trimming took 3 bases from V and 2 from J; bases not matched to a gene: 5. This CDR3 is built from 15 residues. The germline V gene has CDR1 SGHTA and CDR2 FQGNSA. The CDR3 sequence is CASSLASGPTDTQYF. DNA for the CDR3: TGTGCCAGCAGCTTGGCTAGCGGTCCCACAGATACGCAGTATTTT.

This clonotype was observed at least ten times. The CDR3 coding sequence is TGCGCCAGCAGCCGCGACCAGGGGTCTGAAGCTTTCTTT. It codes for CASSRDQGSEAFF. The genes are TRBV4-3 and TRBJ1-1, with D tentatively TRBD1 (6 bases). V was shortened by 4 bases and J by 6 bases, with 12 bases between the two germline ends. Per the germline V gene, CDR1 is LGHNA and CDR2 is YSLEER. This CDR3 spans 13 amino acids.

This clonotype was observed a few times. V is TRBV20-1 and J is TRBJ2-2; 9 bases align to TRBD2. This CDR3 spans 17 amino acids. Germline trimming cut 0 bases from V and 0 bases from J; bases unmatched to any gene: 5. Germline values: CDR1 DFQATT, CDR2 SNEGSKA (reference sequence). The CDR3 nucleotides are TGCAGTGCTAGAGATCGAAGACTAGCGGCGAACACCGGGGAGCTGTTTTTT. Translation gives CSARDRRLAANTGELFF.

There are a few counts of this clonotype. V and J are TRBV15 and TRBJ2-3; the D call may be TRBD1 or TRBD2 (5 bases each). The germline V gene encodes CDR1 LNHNV and CDR2 YYDKDF (reference sequence). The CDR3 is 14 residues long. The germline V and J ends were trimmed by 1 base and 5 bases, with 10 bases remaining between them. In nucleotides, the CDR3 is TGTGCCACCAGCAGAGGGGACGGAGGAGATACGCAGTATTTT. Protein sequence: CATSRGDGGDTQYF.

This clonotype turned up a few times. The rearrangement links TRBV29-1 to TRBJ1-2; 10 bases match TRBD1. Germline loops: CDR1 SQVTM, CDR2 ANQGSEA. Losses at the gene ends were 7 bases for V and 8 bases for J; bases not matched to a gene: 13. This CDR3 has 14 amino acids. The CDR3, as DNA: TGCAGCGGTGGGGGGACAGGGGAGGAAGAAGGCTACACCTTC. Protein product: CSGGGTGEEEGYTF.

This clonotype has a count of ten or more. The chain has TRBV20-1 and TRBJ2-7, with 13 bases matching TRBD2. This CDR3 has 15 amino acids. The J segment lost 5 bases and the V segment lost 6 bases, leaving 10 bases of the junction unmatched. Germline V gene data show CDR1 as DFQATT and CDR2 as SNEGSKA (reference sequence). The DNA of the CDR3 is TGCAGTGCCCCCAGGACTAGCGGGAGTCATGACGAGCAGTACTTC. It translates to CSAPRTSGSHDEQYF.

This clonotype has at least ten counts. V is TRBV6-5 and J is TRBJ2-1; TRBD1 might be the D (5 bases). Germline V lookup: CDR1 MNHEY, CDR2 SVGAGI. Trimming took off 2 bases at V and 6 bases at J, with 8 bases between the two ends. This CDR3 comprises 13 residues. Here the CDR3 DNA reads TGTGCCAGCAGTTACCCAGGGATCAATGAGCAGTTCTTC. Amino acids: CASSYPGINEQFF.

This clonotype came up many times. The J gene is TRBJ1-5, the V gene TRBV28; D call uncertain. Trimming cost V 8 bases and J 2 bases, with 13 bases left between them. CDR1 and CDR2 from the germline V gene are MDHEN and SYDVKM. The CDR3 totals 14 residues. The CDR3 DNA reads as TGTGCCAGCGATTCCGATCTGGGCAATCAGCCCCAGCATTTT. Translated, it gives CASDSDLGNQPQHF.

This clonotype was observed a few times. V gene TRBV4-3 combines with J gene TRBJ2-2; TRBD2 is a possible D gene (6 bases). This CDR3 contains 16 residues. Trimming removed 0 bases at V and 4 bases at J, with 12 bases between. The germline V gene has CDR1 LGHNA and CDR2 YSLEER. The CDR3 reads CASSQDVGLRTGELFF. CDR3 coding DNA: TGCGCCAGCAGCCAAGATGTGGGACTGCGCACCGGGGAGCTGTTTTTT.

This chain connects TRBV5-1 to TRBJ2-3, with no clear D. The CDR3 consists of 15 residues. Trimming took 5 bases from V and 3 from J, leaving 16 bases between them. Germline CDR1 is SGHRS and CDR2 is YFSETQ. The CDR3 region has the DNA TGCGCCAGCAGAGGACCTTCCGGGCCGACAGATACGCAGTATTTT. It yields the protein CASRGPSGPTDTQYF.